The clone carrying this TCR beta chain was counted ten times or more. Its antigen is not known. Per germline, CDR1 DFQATT and CDR2 SNEGSKA (reference sequence). Between the trimmed V and J ends, which lost 5 bases and 7 bases, there was a span of 8 bases. This CDR3 has 11 residues. The data are from a study of T-cell reconstitution after alpha-beta-depleted transplantation in children. Whole-study results and caveats: Approximately two months post-transplant, alpha-beta T cells reportedly originated from several hundred expanded graft clones.

Unique molecular identifiers featured in how the TCRbeta library was prepared. Each CDR3 protein is one row after TCRdb ran MiXCR on the PCR reads. Here the sample spans about 200,000 distinct CDR3 sequences, around 8.4% being singletons. The specimen was PBMCs, mostly from graft donor cells, collected 360 days after TCRalphabeta/CD19-depleted stem cell transplant. The source is a male patient aged 2-15 years who had a stem cell transplant for acute myeloid leukemia, so the T cells may come from the graft donor. V is TRBV20-1 and J is TRBJ2-2, with D perhaps matching TRBD2 (5 bases). CDR3 sequence reads: CSAQSGGELFF. In DNA, the CDR3 is TGCAGTGCTCAGAGCGGCGGGGAGCTGTTTTTT.